Described below is a single T cell receptor (beta chain) sequence and its context. Its antigen is as yet unknown. This sample is part of a study of blood T cells in healthy people across ages. Study-wide findings and caveats: As naive T cell percentage varied, TCR beta diversity correlated strongly with it.

Alongside a J-beta primer mix, a sample-barcoded 5' primer served in a second PCR lasting roughly 6 to 11 cycles. Per sample, CDR3-containing paired-end reads numbered at least 2.5 million. TCRdb passed the 5' RACE reads through MiXCR, listing each CDR3 protein once. The profile shows about 900,000 distinct CDR3 sequences, roughly 48% of them singletons. Germline lookup yields CDR1 SGHRS and CDR2 YFSETQ. The CDR3 consists of 15 residues. After removal of 4 bases from V and 5 bases from J, the junction contained 8 bases not matched to a gene. Every sample had a minimum of 6 million PBMCs isolated. The receptor was derived from a man younger than 45 in good health. Sequencing was done on a sample of blood. The chain is built from TRBV5-1 and TRBJ2-5; 10 bases line up with TRBD2. CDR3 sequence reads: CASSRRLAGGETQYF. The CDR3 DNA reads TGCGCCAGCAGCCGCCGACTAGCGGGTGGGGAGACCCAGTACTTC.